This entry is about one TCR beta chain. What it binds is not known. TCRdb reanalyzed the 5' RACE reads and collapses them to one entry per CDR3 protein, without DNA. The clone table shows some 440,000 distinct CDR3 sequences, with the ten largest holding around 1.4%. This sample is part of a study of T cells expressing NK-cell markers. Study-wide results and limits: In 5 or 6 donors, dominant CD3+CD56+NKG2C+ clonotypes ranked among the top 10 CD8+ clonotypes.

Germline lookup yields CDR1 WSHSY and CDR2 SAAADI. The CDR3 sequence is 14 residues long. The origin of this receptor is a woman aged 50 to 60 in good health. The sample taken for sequencing was blood T cells: a sorted CD56 or NKG2C T cell subset, CD4+ or CD8+ T cells, or bulk PBMC T cells (not recorded which). V usage is TRBV10-2 and J usage is TRBJ1-1; the D gene TCRdb calls, TRBD1, cannot be checked with no DNA. CDR3 region: CASRLLTGNTEAFF.